The clone carrying this TCR beta chain was observed a handful of times. The use of a sample-barcoded 5' primer and a J-beta primer mix characterized a second PCR of roughly 7 to 12 cycles. From the 5' RACE reads, TCRdb called clonotypes with MiXCR, one entry per CDR3 protein. The sample contains about 500,000 distinct CDR3 sequences, approximately 25% of which appear only once. With 5 bases removed from V and 5 bases from J, the gap between germline ends came to 18 bases. CDR1 and CDR2 from the germline V gene are SGHVS and FQNEAQ. The CDR3 sequence is 15 residues long. These data belong to a study of blood T cells in healthy people across ages. The same specimen was also included in a second study, on T cells of mothers and their children.

The rearrangement uses TRBV7-8 and TRBJ1-1, with D perhaps TRBD1 (6 bases). This receptor was obtained from a boy aged 5-17 years in good health. Sequenced input: blood. CDR3 in amino acids: CASSQPQGGGTEAFF. For the CDR3, the DNA is TGTGCCAGCAGCCAACCACAGGGAGGAGGAACTGAAGCTTTCTTT.